The source of this T cell receptor beta chain is a study of blood T cell repertoires in COVID-19. Study-level background: Samples taken during acute and convalescent COVID-19 were collected in the United States, Italy and Spain. T cells, B-cell-depleted T cells, or PBMCs supplied cDNA or gDNA.

This CDR3 is built from 15 residues. V trimming: 4 bases; J trimming: 2 bases; junction bases outside the gene matches: 7. CDR1 SGHNT and CDR2 YYREEE come from the germline V gene (reference sequence). TCRdb's table, derived via immunoSEQ multiplex PCR, lists solely in-frame clones and lacks some. The sample records tens of thousands of clones, around 83% being singletons. Specimen: peripheral blood. This chain links TRBV5-4 with TRBJ1-2; TRBD1 agrees at 8 bases. The sequence came from a woman aged 55-70 years with acute or convalescent COVID-19. Here the CDR3 reads CASSDAQGGNYGYTF. The CDR3 DNA reads as TGTGCCAGCAGCGACGCACAGGGGGGAAACTATGGCTACACCTTC.